In this sample, the clone carrying this TCR beta chain turned up once. The antigen is not known. The data originate from a study of cytomegalovirus exposure and HLA in healthy donors. Study-level findings and limits: A missense variant in DCLRE1C was later tied to TCR beta V- and J-gene trimming.

This CDR3 comprises 18 residues. Trimming cost V 0 bases and J 0 bases, with 12 bases left between them. Amplification used 60 Vbeta primers and 13 Jbeta primers. Libraries were prepared by immunoSEQ multiplex PCR; TCRdb keeps only in-frame clonotypes and omits some of them. The sample lists 150,000 to 200,000 clones, around 82% occurring once. The sequencing sample was made of PBMCs. This rearrangement joins TRBV23-1 to TRBJ2-6; weak D call: TRBD2 (6 bases). TRBV23-1 is filed as an ORF, its function uncertain. The receptor was derived from a male donor in good health and CMV-seronegative. CDR3 sequence (DNA): TGCGCCAGCAGTCAATCTTGGGGAGGAGGCTCTGGGGCCAACGTCCTGACTTTC. Its translation is CASSQSWGGGSGANVLTF.